The 23 T cell receptor beta chains in this list originate from one sample, sequenced in a study of T cells in Graves' hyperthyroidism and ophthalmopathy. Template material for amplifying TCR beta CDR3 regions consisted of RNA transcripts. Primed by the HTBI set, a first-round RT-PCR was run on the TCR CDR3. TCRdb re-called the multiplex PCR reads with MiXCR, one entry per CDR3 protein. This table has hundreds of thousands of distinct CDR3 sequences, about 15% appearing once. The sequencing input was blood. These receptors were collected from a man aged 18 to 35 with Graves' ophthalmopathy.

This clonotype was observed at least ten times. The rearrangement uses TRBV12-3 or TRBV12-4 and TRBJ1-5; D is unclear. This CDR3 is built from 14 residues. V was trimmed by 3 bases and J by 5 bases, leaving 11 bases between them. CDR3 coding DNA: TGTGCCAGCAGTTTTCTACCCAGTCATCAGCCCCAGCATTTT. Residues: CASSFLPSHQPQHF.

Only a few counts were recorded for this clonotype. The chain recombines TRBV6-1 with TRBJ1-1; a weak D match, TRBD1 (6 bases). This CDR3 region has 11 residues. The germline V gene has CDR1 MNHNS and CDR2 SASEGT. The germline V and J ends were trimmed by 7 bases and 6 bases, with 9 bases remaining between them. CDR3 region: CASIRGPEAFF. CDR3 DNA sequence: TGTGCCAGCATCAGGGGCCCTGAAGCTTTCTTT.

The chain links TRBV6-5 to TRBJ1-2; D unresolved. From germline, CDR1 is MNHEY and CDR2 SVGAGI. The CDR3 sequence is 15 residues long. The V end was cut by 3 bases, the J end by 4 bases, with 15 bases between. Here the CDR3 reads CASSYRSLEGYGYTF. The DNA of the CDR3 is TGTGCCAGCAGTTATCGCAGCTTGGAGGGCTATGGCTACACCTTC.

The chain uses TRBV6-9 and TRBJ1-3; no clear D gene. CDR1 and CDR2 (germline): MNHGY, SVAAGI. V was pared by 4 bases and J by 2 bases, with 12 bases between. The CDR3 totals 15 residues. In DNA form, the CDR3 reads TGTGCCAGCAGTTTCACAACAATGACTGGAAACACCATATATTTT. It yields the protein CASSFTTMTGNTIYF.

This clonotype was counted only a few times. The CDR3 nucleotides are TGCGCCAGCAGACCCGGACAGGGTCCCTACAATGAGCAGTTCTTC. Translation: CASRPGQGPYNEQFF. The V and J genes are TRBV4-1 and TRBJ2-1; 8 nucleotides line up with TRBD1. CDR1 and CDR2 (germline): MGHRA, YSYEKL. The CDR3 sequence is 15 residues long. V dropped 6 bases and J dropped 2; count of bases not matched to a gene: 6.

This clonotype was detected ten times or more. The chain joins TRBV29-1 to TRBJ2-7; 7 positions match TRBD1. CDR1 and CDR2 from the germline V gene are SQVTM and ANQGSEA. With 6 bases clipped from V and 4 bases from J, the junction kept 6 bases outside the gene matches. CDR3 length: 12 amino acids. In DNA, the CDR3 is TGCAGCGTACGGGACAGCGGATACGAGCAGTACTTC. Translated: CSVRDSGYEQYF.

This rearrangement joins TRBV29-1 to TRBJ1-1, with a tentative D call TRBD1 (5 bases). The CDR3 length is 12 residues. V lost 5 bases and J lost 4, with 11 bases in between. CDR1 and CDR2 (germline): SQVTM, ANQGSEA. The CDR3 protein is CSVRGYSTEAFF. DNA for the CDR3: TGCAGCGTTAGGGGTTACAGCACTGAAGCTTTCTTT.

This clonotype was counted at least ten times. This chain uses TRBV10-3 with TRBJ2-7; TRBD1 matches 9 bases. Germline values: CDR1 ENHRY, CDR2 SYGVKD. Trimming took 4 bases from V and 2 from J; bases not matched to a gene: 0. The CDR3 extends over 13 amino acids. CDR3 bases: TGTGCCATCAGTGGACAGGGGGCCTACGAGCAGTACTTC. Translation gives CAISGQGAYEQYF.

This clonotype was counted many times. The rearrangement uses TRBV27 and TRBJ2-7; 9 bases match TRBD2. V dropped 6 bases and J dropped 0; count of bases not matched to a gene: 12. CDR1 and CDR2 from the germline V gene are MNHEY and SMNVEV (reference sequence). The CDR3 is 17 amino acids. The CDR3 is CASSRWTSASTSYEQYF. The DNA for the CDR3 is TGTGCCAGCAGCCGGTGGACTAGCGCTTCAACCTCCTACGAGCAGTACTTC.

This clonotype showed up many times. The chain has TRBV9 and TRBJ2-1; TRBD2 might be the D (5 bases). The CDR3 is made up of 14 amino acids. Trimming removed 1 base from V and 10 bases from J, with 15 bases in between. The V gene's germline CDR1 is SGDLS and CDR2 YYNGEE. The CDR3: CASSVQTLAVEQFF. CDR3 coding DNA: TGTGCCAGCAGCGTACAAACCCTAGCCGTCGAGCAGTTCTTC.

The rearrangement links TRBV19 to TRBJ1-2; weak D call: TRBD1 (6 bases). V lost 10 bases to trimming and J lost 7 bases, with 16 bases between them. This CDR3 has 12 residues. Germline V lookup: CDR1 LNHDA, CDR2 SQIVND (reference sequence). The CDR3: CATTGGYSGYTF. The CDR3 DNA reads as TGTGCCACTACGGGGGGCTACTCTGGCTACACCTTC.

Details on this clonotype: A clone one base away is much larger, so this may be a read error. This sequence joins TRBV4-1 and TRBJ2-7; TRBD2 is a possible D gene (5 bases). V lost 4 bases to trimming and J lost 1 base, with 17 bases between them. Germline V gives CDR1 MGHRA, CDR2 YSYEKL. This CDR3 spans 16 amino acids. The CDR3 DNA sequence: TGCGCCAGCAGCCCCTATCCTAGCAGGCGGTCCTACGAGCAGTACTTC. Its translation is CASSPYPSRRSYEQYF.

This clonotype was observed a handful of times. The chain joins TRBV7-8 to TRBJ1-4, with D possibly TRBD1 on 5 matching bases. The V and J ends lost 4 bases and 8 bases respectively, with 11 bases between them. Germline V gene lookup returns CDR1 SGHVS and CDR2 FQNEAQ. The CDR3 consists of 13 residues. The CDR3 sequence is CASSYGGDEKLFF. Here the CDR3 DNA reads TGTGCCAGCAGCTATGGGGGGGACGAAAAACTGTTTTTT.

The rearrangement uses TRBV20-1 and TRBJ2-1; no reliable D call. Trimming took 0 bases from V and 0 from J, leaving 6 bases between them. The CDR3 contains 14 residues. Germline V gene data show CDR1 as DFQATT and CDR2 as SNEGSKA (reference sequence). The DNA for the CDR3 is TGCAGTGCTAGAGATGGTGGCTCCTACAATGAGCAGTTCTTC. Translating gives CSARDGGSYNEQFF.

This clonotype was counted ten times or more. This rearrangement joins TRBV29-1 to TRBJ2-1, with TRBD2 matching 12 bases. The length of the CDR3 is 16 residues. Germline V CDR1 and CDR2: SQVTM, ANQGSEA. J lost 2 bases, V lost 6 bases, and 8 bases had no gene match. The CDR3 loop reads CSVLFRLAGAYNEQFF. The CDR3 bases are TGCAGCGTCCTTTTTCGACTAGCGGGGGCCTACAATGAGCAGTTCTTC.

The chain uses TRBV7-2 and TRBJ2-2; TRBD2 matches at 9 bases. Germline V gives CDR1 SGHTA, CDR2 FQGNSA. V lost 3 bases to trimming and J lost 7 bases; unmatched junction nucleotides: 9. There are 16 residues in the CDR3. CDR3 region: CASSFFSGGRGGELFF. CDR3 DNA: TGTGCCAGCAGCTTTTTTAGCGGGGGCCGGGGCGGGGAGCTGTTTTTT.

This clonotype was picked up many times. This chain connects TRBV7-9 to TRBJ2-1; maybe TRBD2 (5 bases). Trimming stripped 5 bases from V and 3 bases from J, with 14 bases between. The germline V gene encodes CDR1 SEHNR and CDR2 FQNEAQ (reference sequence). The CDR3 consists of 15 residues. CDR3 sequence: CASSEARGFYNEQFF. The CDR3, as DNA: TGTGCCAGCAGCGAAGCCCGCGGGTTCTACAATGAGCAGTTCTTC. Full variable domain (missing parts from reference TRBV7-9 and TRBJ2-1): DTGVSQNPRHKITKRGQNVTFRCDPISEHNRLYWYRQTLGQGPEFLTYFQNEAQLEKSRLLSDRFSAERPKGSFSTLEIQRTEQGDSAMYLCASSEARGFYNEQFFGPGTRLTVL.

Ten or more counts support this clonotype. The chain joins TRBV24-1 to TRBJ1-5; 7 bases line up with TRBD1. The CDR3 contains 12 residues. The trim removed 8 bases at V and 5 bases at J, leaving 2 bases unmatched. Germline CDR1 KGHDR, CDR2 SFDVKD. The CDR3 loop reads CATNQGDQPQHF. CDR3 sequence (DNA): TGTGCCACCAATCAGGGGGATCAGCCCCAGCATTTT.

This clonotype was counted only a few times. The V call is TRBV30, the J call TRBJ1-1; D ambiguous. V shed 5 bases and J shed 6 bases, with 25 bases lying between them. Germline CDR1 and CDR2: GTSNPN and SVGIG (reference sequence). The CDR3 spans 16 residues. The CDR3 region is CAWSLGLSDLPAEAFF. In DNA form, the CDR3 reads TGTGCCTGGTCCCTGGGGTTATCCGATCTCCCGGCTGAAGCTTTCTTT.

At least ten counts were recorded for this clonotype. The CDR3 protein is CASSVYVDSYNEQFF. CDR3 nucleotides: TGTGCCAGCAGTGTCTATGTGGATTCCTACAATGAGCAGTTCTTC. This sequence joins TRBV6-1 and TRBJ2-1; D is undetermined. The CDR3 is made up of 15 amino acids. The V end was cut by 4 bases, the J end by 1 base, with 11 bases between. Germline loops: CDR1 MNHNS, CDR2 SASEGT.

Ten or more counts support this clonotype. The genes are TRBV7-6 and TRBJ1-6; no definite D call. Germline V gene lookup returns CDR1 SGHVS and CDR2 FNYEAQ. The germline V and J ends were trimmed by 2 bases and 13 bases, with 12 bases remaining between them. There are 13 residues in the CDR3. The CDR3 DNA reads as TGTGCCAGCAGCTTAACAGCCATGACTCCCCTCCACTTT. Translated: CASSLTAMTPLHF.

The chain links TRBV4-1 to TRBJ2-3, with D possibly being TRBD1 or TRBD2 (5 bases each). CDR1 MGHRA and CDR2 YSYEKL come from the germline V gene. The CDR3 is made up of 16 amino acids. V dropped 1 base and J dropped 1 base, with 12 bases sitting between them. The CDR3 DNA reads as TGCGCCAGCAGCCAAGTTGGCCAGGGAGGCACAGATACGCAGTATTTT. It specifies CASSQVGQGGTDTQYF.

This clonotype was observed at least ten times. V and J are TRBV10-3 and TRBJ2-5; 7 bases map to TRBD1. V shed 8 bases, J shed 5 bases, and the junction held 5 bases outside the gene matches. This CDR3 comprises 12 residues. Germline loops: CDR1 ENHRY, CDR2 SYGVKD. The CDR3 DNA sequence: TGTGCCATCGGGGACAGCAGGGAGACCCAGTACTTC. Translated, it gives CAIGDSRETQYF.